The rows below give T cell receptor beta chains drawn from one sample of a study of T cell repertoires in cytomegalovirus infection. Their specific antigens are unknown. TCRdb reanalysed the reads using MiXCR and keeps one entry per CDR3 protein. The data contain fewer than 950,000 distinct CDR3 sequences, about 30% of them singletons. Sample: cultured CD8+ T cells from PBMCs, taken from culture after CMV antigen stimulation. These receptors all come from a human donor in good health (CMV status not recorded). Some clones in this sample may be carry-over from other donors' samples. The CDR3 runs from the conserved cysteine through the conserved F or W. A D gene is named only where the DNA matches it firmly. Only part of the rows carry a size: once, few, many, or a class if the clone is expanded.

CDR3nt: TGTGCCAGCAGCTTCTTAGAGGGGGCGATAGGGTATGGCTACACCTTC
CDR3aa: CASSFLEGAIGYGYTF
abundance: many
d_gene: TRBD1
j_gene: TRBJ1-2
v_gene: TRBV7-9

CDR3nt: TGTGCCAGTAGTCTCTGGGACAGCAGATACACCGGGGAGCTGTTTTTT
CDR3aa: CASSLWDSRYTGELFF
abundance: NA
d_gene: TRBD1
j_gene: TRBJ2-2
v_gene: TRBV19

CDR3nt: TGTCCCACAGTAGGGCGGCCAGGGAATCAGCCCCAGCATTTT
CDR3aa: CPTVGRPGNQPQHF
abundance: NA
d_gene: NA
j_gene: TRBJ1-5
v_gene: TRBV19

CDR3nt: TGCAGCGTCCCCCGGACAGAGGGGATGAAAGCCTATGGCTACACCTTC
CDR3aa: CSVPRTEGMKAYGYTF
abundance: few
d_gene: NA
j_gene: TRBJ1-2
v_gene: TRBV29-1

CDR3nt: TGTGCCAGCCACGGGGGGGGGACAGATACGCAGTATTTT
CDR3aa: CASHGGGTDTQYF
abundance: NA
d_gene: TRBD2
j_gene: TRBJ2-3
v_gene: TRBV6-6

CDR3nt: TGCGCCAGCAGAGAGGGCGATAGCTCCTACAATGAGCAGTTCTTC
CDR3aa: CASREGDSSYNEQFF
abundance: few
d_gene: NA
j_gene: TRBJ2-1
v_gene: TRBV5-1

CDR3nt: TGCGCCAGCAGCCAAGATGCCGGACAGGGAAGCTACGAGCAGTACTTC
CDR3aa: CASSQDAGQGSYEQYF
abundance: few
d_gene: TRBD1
j_gene: TRBJ2-7
v_gene: TRBV4-1

CDR3nt: TGTGCCAGCAGCTTAACCCAGACAGGGTACACCGGGGAGCTGTTTTTT
CDR3aa: CASSLTQTGYTGELFF
abundance: many
d_gene: TRBD1
j_gene: TRBJ2-2
v_gene: TRBV7-8

CDR3nt: TGCGCCAGCAGCCAAATCGACCTAGATACGCAGTATTTT
CDR3aa: CASSQIDLDTQYF
abundance: few
d_gene: NA
j_gene: TRBJ2-3
v_gene: TRBV4-1

CDR3nt: TGCGCCAGCAGCCGGGGACTAGCGGGAGAAGAGACCCAGTACTTC
CDR3aa: CASSRGLAGEETQYF
abundance: few
d_gene: TRBD2
j_gene: TRBJ2-5
v_gene: TRBV4-1

CDR3nt: TGTGCCAGCAGCCCTCCGGGACAGGTGAATGAGCAGTTCTTC
CDR3aa: CASSPPGQVNEQFF
abundance: NA
d_gene: TRBD1
j_gene: TRBJ2-1
v_gene: TRBV11-2

CDR3nt: TGTGCCAGCTCACCACCGGTTCAGGGGGTAGAGACCCAGTACTTC
CDR3aa: CASSPPVQGVETQYF
abundance: NA
d_gene: TRBD1
j_gene: TRBJ2-5
v_gene: TRBV18

CDR3nt: TGTGCCAGCCGGGGACAGTACTATGGCTACACCTTC
CDR3aa: CASRGQYYGYTF
abundance: few
d_gene: TRBD1
j_gene: TRBJ1-2
v_gene: TRBV2

CDR3nt: TGTGCCAGCAGGGGGGGGCAGGGCGGTGAAAAACTGTTTTTT
CDR3aa: CASRGGQGGEKLFF
abundance: NA
d_gene: NA
j_gene: TRBJ1-4
v_gene: TRBV2

CDR3nt: TGTGCCAGCAGCCCATTCACCCCTAGCGGGGGGCCCGGGGAGCTGTTTTTT
CDR3aa: CASSPFTPSGGPGELFF
abundance: NA
d_gene: TRBD2
j_gene: TRBJ2-2
v_gene: TRBV12-3/TRBV12-4

CDR3nt: TGTGCCAGCAGCTCAGGGCCTTACACCGGGGAGCTGTTTTTT
CDR3aa: CASSSGPYTGELFF
abundance: few
d_gene: NA
j_gene: TRBJ2-2
v_gene: TRBV12-3/TRBV12-4

CDR3nt: TGTGCCAGCGGGGGGACACCCGAGCAGTACTTC
CDR3aa: CASGGTPEQYF
abundance: few
d_gene: NA
j_gene: TRBJ2-7
v_gene: TRBV25-1

CDR3nt: TGTGCCAGCAGCCCCTCGGGGCTGGGGAATTCACCCCTCCACTTT
CDR3aa: CASSPSGLGNSPLHF
abundance: few
d_gene: NA
j_gene: TRBJ1-6
v_gene: TRBV7-9

CDR3nt: TGTGCCAGCAGCTTAGAGTCCGGGTACGCTAATGAAAAACTGTTTTTT
CDR3aa: CASSLESGYANEKLFF
abundance: many
d_gene: NA
j_gene: TRBJ1-4
v_gene: TRBV7-2

CDR3nt: TGTGCCAGCTTTAAGGGGGGAGGGGGTGAGGTCATGAACACTGAAGCTTTCTTT
CDR3aa: CASFKGGGGEVMNTEAFF
abundance: few
d_gene: NA
j_gene: TRBJ1-1
v_gene: TRBV12-3/TRBV12-4

CDR3nt: TGTGCCAGCAGTCCAGGGGTTTTGTGGGGCTACACCTTC
CDR3aa: CASSPGVLWGYTF
abundance: NA
d_gene: NA
j_gene: TRBJ1-2
v_gene: TRBV27

CDR3nt: TGTGCCAGCAGCTTGGGAGGGGGGCTGTATAATTCACCCTTCCACTTT
CDR3aa: CASSLGGGLYNSPFHF
abundance: NA
d_gene: NA
j_gene: TRBJ1-6
v_gene: TRBV5-3

CDR3nt: TGTGCCATCAGTGAGTCAGAGGCAGGAGCAGACAATGAGCAGTTCTTC
CDR3aa: CAISESEAGADNEQFF
abundance: NA
d_gene: NA
j_gene: TRBJ2-1
v_gene: TRBV10-3

CDR3nt: TGTGCCAGCAGTTGGACAGGGGTGCGGGGCTACACCTTC
CDR3aa: CASSWTGVRGYTF
abundance: NA
d_gene: TRBD1
j_gene: TRBJ1-2
v_gene: TRBV12-3/TRBV12-4

CDR3nt: TGTGCCACCAGCAGAGCTTCAGGGGACACTGAAGCTTTCTTT
CDR3aa: CATSRASGDTEAFF
abundance: NA
d_gene: NA
j_gene: TRBJ1-1
v_gene: TRBV15

CDR3nt: TGTGCCAGCAGCCCTGAGGGGGCGCAGGTTGGCTACACCTTC
CDR3aa: CASSPEGAQVGYTF
abundance: few
d_gene: TRBD1
j_gene: TRBJ1-2
v_gene: TRBV5-4

CDR3nt: TGTGCCAGCAGCCCTCGATGGGGGGGGCCTCTCACCGGGGAGCTGTTTTTT
CDR3aa: CASSPRWGGPLTGELFF
abundance: many
d_gene: NA
j_gene: TRBJ2-2
v_gene: TRBV7-2

CDR3nt: TGTGCCAGCGGACAGGGGTGGGTCAATGAGCAGTTCTTC
CDR3aa: CASGQGWVNEQFF
abundance: many
d_gene: TRBD1
j_gene: TRBJ2-1
v_gene: TRBV6-2/TRBV6-3

CDR3nt: TGTGCCATCACCCCGCAGGGTACCTATGGCTACACCTTC
CDR3aa: CAITPQGTYGYTF
abundance: NA
d_gene: NA
j_gene: TRBJ1-2
v_gene: TRBV10-3

CDR3nt: TGTGCCAGCAGTTTTTACATCCCCGTGAGCACAGATACGCAGTATTTT
CDR3aa: CASSFYIPVSTDTQYF
abundance: few
d_gene: NA
j_gene: TRBJ2-3
v_gene: TRBV27

CDR3nt: TGTGCCAGCAGCCCGACAGGGTCTTCGACGGAGACCCAGTACTTC
CDR3aa: CASSPTGSSTETQYF
abundance: few
d_gene: TRBD1
j_gene: TRBJ2-5
v_gene: TRBV7-6

CDR3nt: TGCGCCAGCAGCCAAGAATATCCTGGCCAAGAGACCCAGTACTTC
CDR3aa: CASSQEYPGQETQYF
abundance: NA
d_gene: NA
j_gene: TRBJ2-5
v_gene: TRBV4-1

CDR3nt: TGTGCCAGCGAGGGGGGGGGGCGAGGTAATGAGCAGTTCTTC
CDR3aa: CASEGGGRGNEQFF
abundance: few
d_gene: NA
j_gene: TRBJ2-1
v_gene: TRBV19

CDR3nt: TGTGCCAGTAGTATAGATCGTTATGGGTCCTACAATGAGCAGTTCTTC
CDR3aa: CASSIDRYGSYNEQFF
abundance: few
d_gene: NA
j_gene: TRBJ2-1
v_gene: TRBV19

CDR3nt: TGTGCCAGTAGTATAGCGGACAACGAGCAGTACTTC
CDR3aa: CASSIADNEQYF
abundance: NA
d_gene: NA
j_gene: TRBJ2-7
v_gene: TRBV19

CDR3nt: TGTGCCAGTAGTTTCGACAGGGGATCCTACGAGCAGTACTTC
CDR3aa: CASSFDRGSYEQYF
abundance: few
d_gene: TRBD1
j_gene: TRBJ2-7
v_gene: TRBV19

CDR3nt: TGTGCCAGCAGTTATACCCAGGCAGACTACGAGCAGTACTTC
CDR3aa: CASSYTQADYEQYF
abundance: few
d_gene: NA
j_gene: TRBJ2-7
v_gene: TRBV6-6

CDR3nt: TGTGCCAGCAGCGCGCGGGGTCAGTCTCGCAATCAGCCCCAGCATTTT
CDR3aa: CASSARGQSRNQPQHF
abundance: NA
d_gene: NA
j_gene: TRBJ1-5
v_gene: TRBV5-4

CDR3nt: TGCGCCAGCAGCCAAAGACAGGTCCTTGGCACAGATACGCAGTATTTT
CDR3aa: CASSQRQVLGTDTQYF
abundance: few
d_gene: NA
j_gene: TRBJ2-3
v_gene: TRBV4-1

CDR3nt: TGTGCCAGTACGGAATGGGACAGCCCGAACACCGGGGAGCTGTTTTTT
CDR3aa: CASTEWDSPNTGELFF
abundance: few
d_gene: TRBD1
j_gene: TRBJ2-2
v_gene: TRBV19

CDR3nt: TGTGCCAGCAGCCAAAACAGGGTGAATGAGCAGTTCTTC
CDR3aa: CASSQNRVNEQFF
abundance: many
d_gene: NA
j_gene: TRBJ2-1
v_gene: TRBV7-9

CDR3nt: TGTGCCAGCAGCTTCGGACAGGAGGGCCGGCAGGACAATGAGCAGTTCTTC
CDR3aa: CASSFGQEGRQDNEQFF
abundance: NA
d_gene: NA
j_gene: TRBJ2-1
v_gene: TRBV7-9

CDR3nt: TGTGCCAGCAGCCCCCGGGGTAGGAGCAATCAGCCCCAGCATTTT
CDR3aa: CASSPRGRSNQPQHF
abundance: many
d_gene: NA
j_gene: TRBJ1-5
v_gene: TRBV27

CDR3nt: TGTGCCAGCGCCTCCTCCCAGGGGTTGACTGAAGCTTTCTTT
CDR3aa: CASASSQGLTEAFF
abundance: few
d_gene: NA
j_gene: TRBJ1-1
v_gene: TRBV5-6

CDR3nt: TGCGCCAGCGGACTCTCGAACACCGGGGAGCTGTTTTTT
CDR3aa: CASGLSNTGELFF
abundance: NA
d_gene: NA
j_gene: TRBJ2-2
v_gene: TRBV10-2

CDR3nt: TGTGCCAGCAGCTTGAGGCTCCCCGGGGGGGGGACTGAAGCTTTCTTT
CDR3aa: CASSLRLPGGGTEAFF
abundance: NA
d_gene: NA
j_gene: TRBJ1-1
v_gene: TRBV7-8

CDR3nt: TGTGCCAGCAGCCCACCTGCCGTAGATACGCAGTATTTT
CDR3aa: CASSPPAVDTQYF
abundance: NA
d_gene: NA
j_gene: TRBJ2-3
v_gene: TRBV7-3

CDR3nt: TGCGCCAGCAGCCAAGACGCCCTAGCGGGGGGGCCCCAGTACTTC
CDR3aa: CASSQDALAGGPQYF
abundance: few
d_gene: TRBD2
j_gene: TRBJ2-5
v_gene: TRBV4-3

CDR3nt: TGTGCCAGCAGCTCTGGGGGTTCCACCGTAGAGCAGTTCTTC
CDR3aa: CASSSGGSTVEQFF
abundance: NA
d_gene: NA
j_gene: TRBJ2-1
v_gene: TRBV5-6

CDR3nt: TGTGCCAGCAGTTCTCTTGGGCCCCTGCCTAACTATGGCTACACCTTC
CDR3aa: CASSSLGPLPNYGYTF
abundance: few
d_gene: NA
j_gene: TRBJ1-2
v_gene: TRBV12-3/TRBV12-4

CDR3nt: TGTGCCAGTAGTCGAGGGTACGACTATGGCTACACCTTC
CDR3aa: CASSRGYDYGYTF
abundance: few
d_gene: NA
j_gene: TRBJ1-2
v_gene: TRBV19

CDR3nt: TGTGCCAGCAGTGATCTATCCCACCTCGGGGAGGGGGCGCCCGACACTGAAGCTTTCTTT
CDR3aa: CASSDLSHLGEGAPDTEAFF
abundance: NA
d_gene: TRBD1
j_gene: TRBJ1-1
v_gene: TRBV6-2/TRBV6-3

CDR3nt: TGTGCCACCAGCAGAGATAAAGACAGGGGGACCGAGCAGTACTTC
CDR3aa: CATSRDKDRGTEQYF
abundance: few
d_gene: TRBD1
j_gene: TRBJ2-7
v_gene: TRBV15